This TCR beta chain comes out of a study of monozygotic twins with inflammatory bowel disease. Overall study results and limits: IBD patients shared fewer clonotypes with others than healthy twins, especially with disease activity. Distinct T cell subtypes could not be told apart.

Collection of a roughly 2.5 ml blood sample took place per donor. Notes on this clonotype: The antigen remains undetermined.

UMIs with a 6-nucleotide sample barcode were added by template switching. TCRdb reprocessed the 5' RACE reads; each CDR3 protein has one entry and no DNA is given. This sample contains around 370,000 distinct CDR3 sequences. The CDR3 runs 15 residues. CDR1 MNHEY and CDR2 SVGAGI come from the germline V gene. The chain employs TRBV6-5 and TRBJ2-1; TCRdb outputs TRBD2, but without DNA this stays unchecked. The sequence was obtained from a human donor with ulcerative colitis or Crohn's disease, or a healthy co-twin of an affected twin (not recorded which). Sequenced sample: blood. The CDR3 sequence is CASSYHGGTYNEQFF.